The 24 T cell receptor beta chains below come from one sample, sequenced in a study of blood T cell repertoires in COVID-19. TCRdb keeps only in-frame clones here, not all; method: immunoSEQ multiplex PCR. This table holds 200,000 or so clones, 87% found once. Input material: PBMCs or T cells enriched from blood (not recorded which). The receptors stem from a man aged 25 to 40 who had recovered from COVID-19.

V usage is TRBV3-1 (or the pseudogene TRBV3-2) and J usage is TRBJ2-1, with 8 positions matching TRBD1. Germline CDR1 is LGHDT and CDR2 is YNNKEL (reference sequence). CDR3 length: 15 residues. J gave up 8 bases and V 0 bases, and 6 bases lay outside the gene matches. Written as DNA, the CDR3 is TGTGCCAGCAGCCAAGATTCCGTCAGGGGGCATGAGCAGTTCTTC. Amino acids: CASSQDSVRGHEQFF.

This chain links TRBV27 with TRBJ2-3, with TRBD2 matching 9 bases. Trimming removed 8 bases from V and 4 bases from J; junction bases left unmatched: 10. Germline V CDR1 and CDR2: MNHEY, SMNVEV (reference sequence). The CDR3 consists of 15 residues. The CDR3 region is CASSPGTSPADTQYF. DNA of the CDR3: TGTGCCAGCTCGCCTGGGACTAGCCCGGCAGATACGCAGTATTTT.

V gene TRBV9 combines with J gene TRBJ1-1; 10 positions agree with TRBD1. Germline values: CDR1 SGDLS, CDR2 YYNGEE. V lost 3 bases and J lost 11; bases outside the gene matches: 4. The CDR3 runs to 12 residues. This CDR3 reads CASSGQGALAFF. CDR3 DNA sequence: TGTGCCAGCAGCGGACAGGGGGCGTTGGCTTTCTTT.

The chain carries TRBV10-3 and TRBJ1-3; D is undetermined. Germline V lookup: CDR1 ENHRY, CDR2 SYGVKD. This CDR3 region has 15 residues. Deletions cut 11 bases from V and 0 bases from J, with 17 bases between. Here the CDR3 reads CAAAFTIGSGNTIYF. CDR3 DNA: TGTGCCGCGGCCTTTACTATAGGCTCTGGAAACACCATATATTTT.

CDR3 sequence reads: CASSLILAGVVYF. The CDR3 DNA follows: TGTGCCAGCAGCCTAATTCTAGCGGGGGTAGTGTACTTC. The genes are TRBV6-5 and TRBJ2-7; 10 bases fit TRBD2. The CDR3 has 13 residues. Germline CDR1 and CDR2: MNHEY and SVGAGI. V dropped 6 bases and J dropped 12; count of bases not matched to a gene: 11.

The V call is TRBV6-5, the J call TRBJ1-3; TRBD1 aligns across 10 bases. CDR3 length: 15 residues. J lost 2 bases, V lost 5 bases, and 3 bases had no gene match. Germline V gene lookup returns CDR1 MNHEY and CDR2 SVGAGI. CDR3 residues: CASSRQGATGNTIYF. CDR3 in DNA: TGTGCCAGCAGTCGACAGGGGGCAACTGGAAACACCATATATTTT.

The gene calls are TRBV19 and TRBJ2-1; D may be TRBD1 (5 bases). Trimming cost V 10 bases and J 7 bases, with 20 bases left between them. Germline CDR1 is LNHDA and CDR2 is SQIVND (reference sequence). The CDR3 loop spans 14 amino acids. CDR3 in amino acids: CATQGYSPPNEQFF. CDR3 DNA: TGTGCCACCCAGGGTTACTCCCCCCCGAATGAGCAGTTCTTC.

The gene calls are TRBV27 and TRBJ1-2; 8 nucleotides align to TRBD1. V lost 7 bases and J lost 8; bases outside the gene matches: 12. CDR3 length equals 14 residues. Germline CDR1 is MNHEY and CDR2 is SMNVEV (reference sequence). CDR3: CASKPGQGPAGYTF. In nucleotides, the CDR3 is TGTGCCAGCAAGCCTGGACAGGGCCCGGCGGGCTACACCTTC.

The chain uses TRBV7-9 and TRBJ2-5; 7 bases match TRBD2. Germline trimming cut 6 bases from V and 1 base from J; bases unmatched to any gene: 14. This CDR3 spans 17 amino acids. CDR1 and CDR2 (germline): SEHNR, FQNEAQ (reference sequence). The CDR3 DNA sequence: TGTGCCAGCAGAATTCACTTCGGGACTACCGCCCAAGAGACCCAGTACTTC. The encoded protein is CASRIHFGTTAQETQYF.

The chain carries TRBV5-1 and TRBJ2-3; D is possibly TRBD2 (6 bases). V gave up 0 bases and J gave up 5 bases, with 13 bases separating them. CDR1 is SGHRS and CDR2 is YFSETQ in the germline V gene. This CDR3 is built from 15 residues. This CDR3 is CASSLADQRVDTQYF. CDR3 bases: TGCGCCAGCAGCTTGGCCGACCAGCGGGTAGATACGCAGTATTTT.

The rearrangement joins TRBV9 to TRBJ2-2, with D perhaps TRBD1 (6 bases). This CDR3 is built from 13 residues. The V and J ends lost 4 bases and 8 bases respectively, with 12 bases between them. Germline CDR1 reads SGDLS; CDR2 reads YYNGEE. CDR3 sequence (DNA): TGTGCCAGCAGCACCAGGGGAATAGGGGAGCTGTTTTTT. Translated: CASSTRGIGELFF.

The chain recombines TRBV28 with TRBJ1-5; 10 nucleotides line up with TRBD1. With 4 bases clipped from V and 2 bases from J, the junction kept 2 bases outside the gene matches. Germline V gives CDR1 MDHEN, CDR2 SYDVKM. This CDR3 contains 15 residues. CDR3 coding DNA: TGTGCCAGCAGTTCGACAGGGGGCGGCAATCAGCCCCAGCATTTT. Translated, it gives CASSSTGGGNQPQHF.

This clone was detected only a few times. V is TRBV14 and J is TRBJ2-7; TRBD1 agrees at 8 bases. Germline CDR1 is SGHDN and CDR2 is FVKESK. CDR3 length: 15 residues. V shed 3 bases and J 2 bases; nucleotides not matched to a gene: 6. This chain's CDR3 is CASSHLGQDTYEQYF. CDR3 bases: TGTGCCAGCAGCCACCTGGGACAGGATACCTACGAGCAGTACTTC.

This chain uses TRBV18 with TRBJ1-1; the D is unclear. The CDR3 is 14 amino acids. V was shortened by 3 bases and J by 1 base, with 9 bases between the two germline ends. Per germline, CDR1 KGHSH and CDR2 LQKENI. Written as DNA, the CDR3 is TGTGCCAGCTCACCTAACCGGGGGAACACTGAAGCTTTCTTT. Protein sequence: CASSPNRGNTEAFF.

This chain uses TRBV4-2 with TRBJ1-1; no clear D. CDR1 is LGHNA, CDR2 YNFKEQ, per germline. This CDR3 is built from 12 residues. Trimming left V 0 bases short and J 8 bases short, with 7 bases between. The CDR3 DNA follows: TGTGCCAGCAGCCAAGACAGCGACGAAGCTTTCTTT. Its translation: CASSQDSDEAFF.

V gene TRBV6-5 combines with J gene TRBJ2-5; 10 bases line up with TRBD2. The germline V gene has CDR1 MNHEY and CDR2 SVGAGI. V lost 6 bases, J lost 11 bases, and 9 bases stayed unmatched. CDR3 length equals 13 residues. The CDR3 bases are TGTGCCAGCAGCTCCCGACTAGCGGGCCCGCAGTACTTC. Translated: CASSSRLAGPQYF.

The CDR3 sequence: CASSLAGQGSTDTQYF. DNA of the CDR3: TGTGCCAGCAGCTTAGCTGGCCAGGGATCCACAGATACGCAGTATTTT. The chain joins TRBV7-2 to TRBJ2-3, with D tentatively TRBD1 (5 bases). Germline CDR1 is SGHTA and CDR2 is FQGNSA. Trimming cost V 0 bases and J 2 bases, with 12 bases left between them. The CDR3 consists of 16 residues. The full variable domain, in which reference TRBV7-2 and TRBJ2-3 provide the parts outside the CDR3, is GAGVSQSPSNKVTEKGKDVELRCDPISGHTALYWYRQSLGQGLEFLIYFQGNSAPDKSGLPSDRFSAERTGGSVSTLTIQRTQQEDSAVYLCASSLAGQGSTDTQYFGPGTRLTVL.

The rearrangement joins TRBV3-1 (or the pseudogene TRBV3-2) to TRBJ2-3, with 9 bases aligning to TRBD2. With V trimmed by 2 bases and J by 2 bases, 2 bases remained unmatched. CDR3 length equals 15 residues. Germline V gives CDR1 LGHDT, CDR2 YNNKEL (reference sequence). The CDR3 DNA sequence: TGTGCCAGCAGCCAACTAGCGGGGCACACAGATACGCAGTATTTT. Its translation is CASSQLAGHTDTQYF.

This rearrangement joins TRBV6-5 to TRBJ2-5, with D possibly being TRBD1 (6 bases). Germline V lookup: CDR1 MNHEY, CDR2 SVGAGI. This CDR3 has 12 residues. Trimming left V 4 bases short and J 5 bases short, with 8 bases between. In DNA form, the CDR3 reads TGTGCCAGCAGTTCCCAGGGGGAGACCCAGTACTTC. Translating gives CASSSQGETQYF.

The gene calls are TRBV28 and TRBJ1-2, with D possibly TRBD1 on 6 matching bases. Germline V gene sequence: CDR1 MDHEN, CDR2 SYDVKM. The CDR3 contains 14 residues. V lost 4 bases and J 6 bases, leaving 15 bases between the germline ends. Written as DNA, the CDR3 is TGTGCCAGCAGTTCATCCACAGGGTTCAATGGCTACACCTTC. Its protein product is CASSSSTGFNGYTF.

The rearrangement uses TRBV7-8 and TRBJ1-5; no definite D call. The CDR3 contains 16 residues. V was shortened by 1 base and J by 3 bases, with 13 bases between the two germline ends. Germline V gene data show CDR1 as SGHVS and CDR2 as FQNEAQ. CDR3 bases: TGTGCCAGCAGCTTAGTCCGGGGATTGCTCAATCAGCCCCAGCATTTT. Translation: CASSLVRGLLNQPQHF.

Remarks on this clone: Other DNA sequences in the same sample also yield this CDR3. This chain's CDR3 is CASSLGTSGSYEQYF. Written as DNA, the CDR3 is TGTGCCAGCAGTCTGGGGACTAGCGGCTCCTACGAGCAGTACTTC. This chain connects TRBV28 to TRBJ2-7, with TRBD2 matching 11 bases. Germline CDR1 MDHEN, CDR2 SYDVKM. The CDR3 has 15 amino acids. V lost 5 bases to trimming and J lost 0 bases; unmatched junction nucleotides: 3.

This rearrangement joins TRBV7-8 to TRBJ1-6, with D unresolved. V dropped 1 base and J dropped 8 bases, with 12 bases sitting between them. Germline loops: CDR1 SGHVS, CDR2 FQNEAQ. The CDR3 runs 15 residues. The chain's CDR3 is CASSLVVGRDSPLHF. CDR3 bases: TGTGCCAGCAGCTTAGTGGTAGGGCGGGATTCACCCCTCCACTTT.

The V and J genes are TRBV5-1 and TRBJ2-5, with 12 bases matching TRBD1. The CDR3 covers 16 residues. Trimming at V came to 0 bases and at J to 4 bases, leaving 4 bases not matched to a gene. CDR1 and CDR2 from the germline V gene are SGHRS and YFSETQ. The DNA of the CDR3 is TGCGCCAGCAGCTTGGAGGGGACAGGGGGCGGAGAGACCCAGTACTTC. It translates to CASSLEGTGGGETQYF.